This T cell receptor (beta chain) emerged from a study of Ad26.COV2.S vaccination and SARS-CoV-2 variants. The treatment: over 15 received Ad26.COV2.S at low or high dose, single or two shots; a few received placebo; per-sample allocation not given. Following the first vaccine or placebo injection, samples were taken on day 63. Here immunoSEQ multiplex PCR was the method, and the copy in TCRdb shows in-frame clones only, minus some. Among about 680,000 clones listed, around 89% were seen once. Trimming took 10 bases from V and 2 from J, leaving 13 bases between them. Looked up from germline, CDR1 is MNHEY and CDR2 is SVGAGI. The CDR3 totals 13 residues.

This chain links TRBV6-5 with TRBJ2-3; unclear D gene. The sequence was obtained from a person aged 18-65 years who received the Ad26.COV2.S COVID-19 vaccine or a placebo. This sample comprised peripheral blood, obtained in a trial of Ad26.COV2.S vaccine versus placebo. Here the CDR3 DNA reads TGTGCCACCCGGACCCCCAACACAGATACGCAGTATTTT. The encoded protein is CATRTPNTDTQYF.